The 15 T cell receptor beta chains below come from one sample, sequenced in a study of blood T cell repertoires in COVID-19. TCRdb's copy holds only in-frame clones and misses some; the assay was immunoSEQ multiplex PCR. The sample has 60,000 to 75,000 clones; around two thirds are singletons. The sample taken for sequencing was PBMCs or T cells enriched from blood (not recorded which). The receptors stem from a woman aged 55-75 years who had been exposed to COVID-19.

The chain combines TRBV5-4 with TRBJ2-3; 11 bases are a match to TRBD2. With 6 bases clipped from V and 6 bases from J, the junction kept 12 bases outside the gene matches. This CDR3 contains 16 residues. CDR1 and CDR2 (germline): SGHNT, YYREEE (reference sequence). CDR3: CASTPSPLAGEDTQYF. In DNA, the CDR3 is TGTGCCAGCACCCCCTCCCCACTAGCGGGAGAGGATACGCAGTATTTT.

The rearrangement joins TRBV2 to TRBJ1-3; no definite D call. The CDR3 loop spans 15 amino acids. Between the trimmed V and J ends, which lost 0 bases and 4 bases, there was a span of 10 bases. Germline V CDR1 and CDR2: SNHLY, FYNNEI. CDR3 region: CASSEAAVAGNTIYF. For the CDR3, the DNA is TGTGCCAGCAGTGAAGCGGCGGTCGCCGGAAACACCATATATTTT. Drawing the rest from reference TRBV2 and TRBJ1-3, the complete variable domain is EPEVTQTPSHQVTQMGQEVILRCVPISNHLYFYWYRQILGQKVEFLVSFYNNEISEKSEIFDDQFSVERPDGSNFTLKIRSTKLEDSAMYFCASSEAAVAGNTIYFGEGSWLTVV.

The V call is TRBV18, the J call TRBJ1-6, with no clear D. The germline V gene encodes CDR1 KGHSH and CDR2 LQKENI. CDR3 length: 14 residues. Between the trimmed V and J ends, which lost 6 bases and 7 bases, there was a span of 13 bases. Written as DNA, the CDR3 is TGTGCCAGCTCCCAAACACAATTAAATTCACCCCTCCACTTT. Its translation is CASSQTQLNSPLHF.

The chain couples TRBV6-1 to TRBJ1-4, with TRBD1 identical over 8 bases. The CDR3 has 15 amino acids. The trim removed 2 bases at V and 6 bases at J, leaving 5 bases unmatched. CDR1 is MNHNS and CDR2 is SASEGT in the germline V gene. The CDR3 DNA is TGTGCCAGCAGTGAACCGCGACAGGGGCATGAAAAACTGTTTTTT. The encoded protein is CASSEPRQGHEKLFF.

The V gene is TRBV11-2, the J gene TRBJ2-4, with 7 bases aligning to TRBD2. CDR3 length equals 13 residues. Trimming took 9 bases from V and 7 from J; bases not matched to a gene: 9. Germline V gene sequence: CDR1 SGHAT, CDR2 FQNNGV. The CDR3 loop reads CASSGPGGNIQYF. The CDR3 DNA is TGTGCCAGTAGCGGGCCTGGGGGGAACATTCAGTACTTC.

The V call is TRBV10-3, the J call TRBJ2-5; D not certain. CDR3 length: 11 amino acids. CDR1 and CDR2 from the germline V gene are ENHRY and SYGVKD. Deletions cut 3 bases from V and 5 bases from J, with 4 bases between. In DNA, the CDR3 is TGTGCCATCAGTGACAGGGAGACCCAGTACTTC. This gives the protein CAISDRETQYF.

The CDR3 sequence: CASSQVWQKTYEQYF. The CDR3 DNA sequence: TGTGCCAGCAGCCAAGTGTGGCAGAAGACCTACGAGCAGTACTTC. The V and J genes are TRBV3-1 (or the pseudogene TRBV3-2) and TRBJ2-7; unclear D gene. V lost 1 base and J 2 bases, leaving 12 bases between the germline ends. This CDR3 region has 15 residues. Germline V gene data show CDR1 as LGHDT and CDR2 as YNNKEL (reference sequence).

The J gene is TRBJ2-3, the V gene TRBV11-1; D is perhaps TRBD2 (5 bases). The CDR3 contains 16 residues. CDR1 and CDR2 (germline): SGHAT, FQDESV (reference sequence). Trimming removed 2 bases at V and 2 bases at J, with 14 bases between. CDR3 in amino acids: CASSLNLAGLTDTQYF. In DNA form, the CDR3 reads TGTGCCAGCAGCTTAAACCTGGCAGGACTCACAGATACGCAGTATTTT.

The chain has TRBV7-9 and TRBJ2-5; TRBD2 might be the D (5 bases). This CDR3 spans 14 amino acids. Germline lookup yields CDR1 SEHNR and CDR2 FQNEAQ (reference sequence). V was shortened by 2 bases and J by 1 base, with 8 bases between the two germline ends. CDR3 sequence (DNA): TGTGCCAGCAGCTTAAACGGGGTCCAAGAGACCCAGTACTTC. Protein sequence: CASSLNGVQETQYF.

The rearrangement uses TRBV12-3 or TRBV12-4 and TRBJ1-2; 8 nucleotides match TRBD1. The CDR3 totals 13 residues. The junction had 6 bases not matched to a gene; V was cut back by 5 bases and J by 7 bases. The CDR3 loop reads CASSQGALSGYTF. CDR3 in DNA: TGTGCCAGCAGTCAGGGGGCCCTTTCTGGCTACACCTTC.

This chain links TRBV11-2 with TRBJ2-5; D gene unclear. Trimming pared 6 bases from V and 5 bases from J, leaving 10 bases between. This CDR3 is built from 12 residues. In germline, CDR1 is SGHAT, CDR2 FQNNGV. As DNA, the CDR3 is TGTGCCAGCAGTCTAGTGTCGGAGACCCAGTACTTC. This encodes CASSLVSETQYF.

The chain joins TRBV5-1 to TRBJ1-4; no clear D. This CDR3 region has 15 residues. CDR1 and CDR2 (germline): SGHRS, YFSETQ. The V and J ends lost 0 bases and 8 bases respectively, with 14 bases between them. CDR3 nucleotides: TGCGCCAGCAGCTTGGCCCCCGGGTTGCGAGAAAAACTGTTTTTT. Its protein product is CASSLAPGLREKLFF.

The gene calls are TRBV5-4 and TRBJ2-6, with TRBD1 identical over 9 bases. V shed 4 bases, J shed 1 base, and the junction held 6 bases outside the gene matches. CDR3 length equals 17 residues. Germline loops: CDR1 SGHNT, CDR2 YYREEE (reference sequence). The CDR3 sequence: CASSGTGRGSGANVLTF. The CDR3 DNA reads TGTGCCAGCAGCGGGACAGGGCGGGGTTCTGGGGCCAACGTCCTGACTTTC. Combining the CDR3 with reference TRBV5-4 and TRBJ2-6 gives the whole variable domain ETGVTQSPTHLIKTRGQQVTLRCSSQSGHNTVSWYQQALGQGPQFIFQYYREEENGRGNFPPRFSGLQFPNYSSELNVNALELDDSALYLCASSGTGRGSGANVLTFGAGSRLTVL.

The chain employs TRBV19 and TRBJ2-1; D is uncertain. The V and J ends lost 4 bases and 0 bases respectively, with 10 bases between them. Per the germline V gene, CDR1 is LNHDA and CDR2 is SQIVND (reference sequence). The CDR3 is 15 amino acids. CDR3 loop: CASSTDPLSYNEQFF. The CDR3, as DNA: TGTGCCAGTAGTACAGACCCCCTCTCCTACAATGAGCAGTTCTTC. Drawing the rest from reference TRBV19 and TRBJ2-1, the complete variable domain is DGGITQSPKYLFRKEGQNVTLSCEQNLNHDAMYWYRQDPGQGLRLIYYSQIVNDFQKGDIAEGYSVSREKKESFPLTVTSAQKNPTAFYLCASSTDPLSYNEQFFGPGTRLTVL.

The chain combines TRBV7-9 with TRBJ2-4; the D gene is possibly TRBD1 (6 bases). The CDR3 loop spans 12 amino acids. CDR1 SEHNR and CDR2 FQNEAQ come from the germline V gene (reference sequence). V shed 6 bases and J shed 8 bases, with 11 bases lying between them. In DNA, the CDR3 is TGTGCCAGCAGTCAAGGGGGAGACATTCAGTACTTC. It yields the protein CASSQGGDIQYF. Full variable domain (remainder filled in from reference TRBV7-9 and TRBJ2-4): DTGVSQNPRHKITKRGQNVTFRCDPISEHNRLYWYRQTLGQGPEFLTYFQNEAQLEKSRLLSDRFSAERPKGSFSTLEIQRTEQGDSAMYLCASSQGGDIQYFGAGTRLSVL.